This T cell receptor beta chain is from a study of cytomegalovirus exposure and HLA in healthy donors. Study-wide results and caveats: Analysis performed later found roughly 18,000 TCR beta sequences associated with HLA alleles at 0.05 false discovery rate.

Concerning this clone: Its antigen is as yet unknown.

This PCR relied on a set of 60 Vbeta primers and 13 Jbeta primers. Clones were read by immunoSEQ multiplex PCR, and TCRdb kept only the in-frame ones, dropping some. This table holds 160,000 or so clones, roughly 80% found once. The clonotype originates from a woman in her fifties or sixties in good health and CMV-seropositive. Sequenced sample: PBMCs.

CDR3 bases: TGCGCCAGCAGCTTGGGCAGGTCACTCTACGAGCAGTACTTC. Residues: CASSLGRSLYEQYF. The rearrangement links TRBV5-1 to TRBJ2-7; D is uncertain. This CDR3 spans 14 amino acids. V gave up 0 bases and J gave up 3 bases, with 10 bases separating them. Germline V gene data show CDR1 as SGHRS and CDR2 as YFSETQ.